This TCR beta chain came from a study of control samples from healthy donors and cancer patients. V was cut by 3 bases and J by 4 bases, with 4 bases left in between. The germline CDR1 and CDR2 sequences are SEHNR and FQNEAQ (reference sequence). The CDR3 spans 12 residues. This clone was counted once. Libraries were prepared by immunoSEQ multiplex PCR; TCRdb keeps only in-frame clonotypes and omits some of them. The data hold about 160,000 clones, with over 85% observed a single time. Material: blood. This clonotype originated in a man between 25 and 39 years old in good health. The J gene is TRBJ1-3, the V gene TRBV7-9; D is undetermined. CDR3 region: CASSFGGNTIYF. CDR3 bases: TGTGCCAGCAGCTTCGGGGGAAACACCATATATTTT.